The 15 T cell receptor beta chains listed next were all sequenced from one sample in a study of T cell responses to AZD1222 COVID-19 vaccine. Sequencing used immunoSEQ multiplex PCR; TCRdb keeps in-frame clones, though not all of them. Among under 150,000 clones listed, approximately 90% were seen once. Specimen: peripheral blood, collected on day 0 of MenACWY control vaccination. All receptors derive from an adult in good health.

This clone occurred once. This chain links TRBV4-1 with TRBJ2-1; D is unresolved. V lost 0 bases to trimming and J lost 9 bases, with 12 bases between them. The CDR3 is 14 amino acids. Germline CDR1 and CDR2: MGHRA and YSYEKL. Here the CDR3 DNA reads TGCGCCAGCAGCCAAGAACCTAGGTCGATTGAGCAGTTCTTC. As protein: CASSQEPRSIEQFF.

The chain carries TRBV15 and TRBJ2-5, with D possibly matching TRBD1 (7 bases). The V gene's germline CDR1 is LNHNV and CDR2 YYDKDF (reference sequence). Trimming pared 0 bases from V and 3 bases from J, leaving 20 bases between. CDR3 length: 18 residues. The CDR3, as DNA: TGTGCCACCAGCAGAGATCGCGGGACAGATTCTTTTAAAGAGACCCAGTACTTC. Protein product: CATSRDRGTDSFKETQYF.

In its sample, this clone was seen a few times. The chain carries TRBV11-3 and TRBJ1-1; unclear D gene. Germline assignment: CDR1 SGHNT and CDR2 YENEEA. V lost 6 bases to trimming and J lost 1 base, with 9 bases between them. This CDR3 has 13 residues. CDR3 protein: CASRPRGNTEAFF. The CDR3 nucleotides are TGTGCCAGCAGGCCCCGGGGGAACACTGAAGCTTTCTTT.

The rearrangement links TRBV24-1 to TRBJ2-1; D unresolved. V was cut by 4 bases and J by 3 bases, with 6 bases left in between. The CDR3 totals 13 residues. Germline V gene sequence: CDR1 KGHDR, CDR2 SFDVKD. CDR3 nucleotide sequence: TGTGCCACCAGTGACTCATACTACAATGAGCAGTTCTTC. As protein: CATSDSYYNEQFF.

J is TRBJ1-4 and V is TRBV9; no clear D gene. CDR1 and CDR2 (germline): SGDLS, YYNGEE. Trimming removed 3 bases from V and 7 bases from J, with 16 bases in between. The CDR3 runs 15 residues. This chain's CDR3 is CASSAAVIPGEKLFF. The CDR3 bases are TGTGCCAGCAGCGCCGCGGTAATCCCGGGTGAAAAACTGTTTTTT.

The chain couples TRBV6-2 or TRBV6-3 to TRBJ2-2; D gene uncertain. The germline V gene encodes CDR1 MNHEY and CDR2 SVGEGT. The CDR3 is made up of 15 amino acids. V was trimmed by 4 bases and J by 6 bases, leaving 15 bases between them. CDR3 in amino acids: CASSFGRLLPGELFF. The CDR3 DNA sequence: TGTGCCAGCAGTTTTGGGCGACTGCTACCCGGGGAGCTGTTTTTT.

The chain combines TRBV6-5 with TRBJ1-2; a possible D gene is TRBD1 (6 bases). This CDR3 is built from 14 residues. Germline V gene sequence: CDR1 MNHEY, CDR2 SVGAGI. V gave up 7 bases and J gave up 3 bases, with 15 bases separating them. CDR3 sequence reads: CASTLVAGDYGYTF. The CDR3 nucleotides read TGTGCCAGCACCCTTGTGGCAGGGGACTATGGCTACACCTTC.

V usage is TRBV12-3 or TRBV12-4 and J usage is TRBJ2-7; possibly TRBD2 for D (6 bases). The CDR3 runs 13 residues. Deletions cut 6 bases from V and 7 bases from J, with 16 bases between. The CDR3 region is CASRDYPSGEQYF. The CDR3 DNA sequence: TGTGCCAGCAGGGACTATCCCTCGGGTGAGCAGTACTTC.

J is TRBJ2-2 and V is TRBV6-6, with 8 bases fitting TRBD1. Losses at the gene ends were 5 bases for V and 4 bases for J; bases not matched to a gene: 6. Germline-derived CDR1 and CDR2 are MNHNY and SVGAGI (reference sequence). The length of the CDR3 is 15 residues. The CDR3 DNA reads as TGTGCCAGCAGTAGAGGACAGGGAAGCACCGGGGAGCTGTTTTTT. Translated: CASSRGQGSTGELFF.

The V gene is TRBV6-5, the J gene TRBJ2-1; D is unclear. This CDR3 spans 11 amino acids. The V end was cut by 6 bases, the J end by 13 bases, with 13 bases between. Per the germline V gene, CDR1 is MNHEY and CDR2 is SVGAGI. CDR3 DNA: TGTGCCAGCAGCGATGACCTGACTCAGTTCTTC. Translation: CASSDDLTQFF.

This clone has just one count. The chain has TRBV20-1 and TRBJ2-7; tentative D call: TRBD2 (7 bases). Trimming removed 3 bases at V and 0 bases at J, with 12 bases between. The germline CDR1 and CDR2 sequences are DFQATT and SNEGSKA (reference sequence). CDR3 size: 14 residues. The CDR3 region is CSASGGANSYEQYF. The CDR3, as DNA: TGCAGTGCTAGTGGGGGGGCAAACTCCTACGAGCAGTACTTC.

The chain links TRBV29-1 to TRBJ2-1; 15 bases fit TRBD2. V was clipped by 6 bases and J by 7 bases; unmatched bases: 4. The CDR3 covers 14 residues. Per the germline V gene, CDR1 is SQVTM and CDR2 is ANQGSEA. CDR3 sequence: CSVGGLAGGNEQFF. The CDR3 DNA reads TGCAGCGTCGGAGGACTAGCGGGAGGGAATGAGCAGTTCTTC.

The chain combines TRBV30 with TRBJ2-1, with D perhaps assigned TRBD1 or TRBD2 (5 bases each). The CDR3 extends over 12 amino acids. Deletions cut 5 bases from V and 7 bases from J, with 12 bases between. CDR1 is GTSNPN and CDR2 is SVGIG in the germline V gene (reference sequence). The CDR3 DNA reads TGTGCCTGGGGGGGAGTCCGTAATGAGCAGTTCTTC. Translated, it gives CAWGGVRNEQFF.

This chain links TRBV27 with TRBJ1-4; no firm D call. Germline values: CDR1 MNHEY, CDR2 SMNVEV (reference sequence). The CDR3 loop spans 14 amino acids. Trimming cost V 8 bases and J 1 base, with 11 bases left between them. CDR3 DNA sequence: TGTGCCAGCCGACTCGGAGGAACTAATGAAAAACTGTTTTTT. It is translated as CASRLGGTNEKLFF.

V usage is TRBV6-4 and J usage is TRBJ2-1, with 9 bases fitting TRBD2. Germline V gives CDR1 MRHNA, CDR2 SNTAGT. After removal of 6 bases from V and 2 bases from J, the junction contained 8 bases not matched to a gene. The CDR3 consists of 16 residues. The CDR3 here is CASSPSGITTYNEQFF. The DNA for the CDR3 is TGTGCCAGCAGCCCTAGCGGGATTACTACCTACAATGAGCAGTTCTTC.